The next 25 T cell receptor beta chains were all read from a single sample in a study of cytomegalovirus exposure and HLA in healthy donors. Amplification used 60 Vbeta primers and 13 Jbeta primers. Sequencing used immunoSEQ multiplex PCR; TCRdb keeps in-frame clones, though not all of them. Of some 140,000 clones listed, around three quarters are singletons. The sample consisted of PBMCs. The receptors stem from a woman aged 40 to 50 in good health and CMV-seronegative.

The chain carries TRBV6-5 and TRBJ1-2, with D tentatively TRBD1 (5 bases). This CDR3 has 11 residues. Germline values: CDR1 MNHEY, CDR2 SVGAGI. V shed 5 bases and J shed 8 bases, with 9 bases lying between them. The CDR3 protein is CASSGGGGYTF. The CDR3 DNA reads TGTGCCAGCAGTGGGGGAGGCGGCTACACCTTC.

The chain uses TRBV9 and TRBJ2-5, with 10 bases aligning to TRBD2. The CDR3 is 13 residues long. Germline-derived CDR1 and CDR2 are SGDLS and YYNGEE. J was trimmed by 5 bases and V by 4 bases; bases with no gene match: 2. CDR3 coding DNA: TGTGCCAGCAGCACTAGCGGGAAGGAGACCCAGTACTTC. This encodes CASSTSGKETQYF. Full variable domain (missing parts from reference TRBV9 and TRBJ2-5): DSGVTQTPKHLITATGQRVTLRCSPRSGDLSVYWYQQSLDQGLQFLIQYYNGEERAKGNILERFSAQQFPDLHSELNLSSLELGDSALYFCASSTSGKETQYFGPGTRLLVL.

The J gene is TRBJ1-1, the V gene TRBV27; the D is unclear. This CDR3 has 17 amino acids. The germline gives CDR1 MNHEY, CDR2 SMNVEV (reference sequence). Trimming stripped 0 bases from V and 6 bases from J, with 20 bases between. CDR3 sequence: CASSLSIGRALTAEAFF. The CDR3 region has the DNA TGTGCCAGCAGTTTATCGATCGGGAGGGCGTTAACCGCTGAAGCTTTCTTT.

The V call is TRBV5-1, the J call TRBJ1-2; 10 nucleotides line up with TRBD1. Germline loops: CDR1 SGHRS, CDR2 YFSETQ. V was clipped by 5 bases and J by 9 bases; unmatched bases: 10. CDR3 length: 14 residues. CDR3 in DNA: TGCGCCAGCAGAAAGACAGGGGGCGCTTCGCGCTACACCTTC. As protein: CASRKTGGASRYTF.

Turning to this clone: The junction shows a germline mismatch at one end, possibly a read error. The V gene is TRBV2, the J gene TRBJ2-3; TRBD2 agrees at 10 bases. Germline V gives CDR1 SNHLY, CDR2 FYNNEI. The CDR3 loop spans 15 amino acids. The CDR3: CASREGGLATDTQYF. DNA of the CDR3: TGTGCCAGCAGGGAAGGGGGACTAGCGACAGATACGCAGTATTTT.

J is TRBJ1-1 and V is TRBV6-1, with TRBD1 matching over 8 bases. Losses at the gene ends were 5 bases for V and 6 bases for J; bases not matched to a gene: 5. The CDR3 runs to 13 residues. The germline V gene encodes CDR1 MNHNS and CDR2 SASEGT. CDR3: CASSRTGFPEAFF. DNA for the CDR3: TGTGCCAGCAGTCGGACAGGGTTTCCTGAAGCTTTCTTT.

The gene calls are TRBV5-4 and TRBJ2-1; 8 positions agree with TRBD1. J gave up 9 bases and V 4 bases, and 6 bases lay outside the gene matches. This CDR3 has 13 residues. Germline loops: CDR1 SGHNT, CDR2 YYREEE (reference sequence). CDR3 nucleotides: TGTGCCAGCAGCCGACAGGGGTCGGGTGAGCAGTTCTTC. It translates to CASSRQGSGEQFF.

The chain recombines TRBV7-5 with TRBJ2-2; the listed D gene, TRBD2, was not tested against the DNA. TRBV7-5 is annotated as a pseudogene. This CDR3 has 17 residues. CDR3 protein: CARTLWRLAGANGELFF. CDR3 coding DNA: TGTGCCAGAACCCTTTGGCGACTAGCGGGAGCCAACGGGGAGCTGTTTTTT.

This clone was found a few times. The J gene is TRBJ2-3, the V gene TRBV1; the table calls TRBD1, which could not be checked here. TRBV1 is recorded as a pseudogene. CDR3 length: 14 residues. CDR3 bases: TGCACCAGCAGCCCCCAGGAAGGGACAGGGCTACAGTATTTT. This gives the protein CTSSPQEGTGLQYF.

The chain employs TRBV2 and TRBJ2-1; D uncertain. This CDR3 is 15 amino acids long. V was pared by 4 bases and J by 1 base, with 11 bases between. Germline assignment: CDR1 SNHLY and CDR2 FYNNEI. DNA of the CDR3: TGTGCCAGCAGTGTTAGTCGTATGTCCTACAATGAGCAGTTCTTC. Encoded protein: CASSVSRMSYNEQFF.

The chain carries TRBV6-5 and TRBJ1-1; the match to TRBD1 covers 8 bases. The CDR3 is made up of 16 amino acids. CDR1 is MNHEY, CDR2 SVGAGI, per germline. The V segment lost 2 bases and the J segment 3 bases; nucleotides outside the gene matches: 8. The CDR3, as DNA: TGTGCCAGCAGTTACGGCCAGGGGGCTCTATACACTGAAGCTTTCTTT. Protein sequence: CASSYGQGALYTEAFF.

This sequence joins TRBV2 and TRBJ2-3, with TRBD2 identical over 7 bases. Germline V CDR1 and CDR2: SNHLY, FYNNEI. The trim removed 2 bases at V and 4 bases at J, leaving 9 bases unmatched. The CDR3 length is 16 residues. CDR3 residues: CASSELGGSGSDTQYF. DNA of the CDR3: TGTGCCAGCAGTGAACTGGGCGGGAGTGGATCAGATACGCAGTATTTT.

The sample holds one count of this clone. The rearrangement links TRBV5-1 to TRBJ2-5, with 11 bases identical to TRBD1. The CDR3 runs 16 residues. The V gene end was trimmed by 4 bases and the J gene end by 5 bases; junction bases not matched to a gene: 10. Germline CDR1 reads SGHRS; CDR2 reads YFSETQ. The CDR3 region has the DNA TGCGCCAGCAGCCCGACGGCGGGACAGGGGGACGAGACCCAGTACTTC. Translating it yields CASSPTAGQGDETQYF.

The rearrangement uses TRBV6-4 and TRBJ1-1, with TRBD1 identical over 8 bases. V trimming: 3 bases; J trimming: 4 bases; junction bases outside the gene matches: 4. CDR3 length: 14 residues. Germline CDR1 is MRHNA and CDR2 is SNTAGT. CDR3 in amino acids: CASSEQGAGTEAFF. DNA of the CDR3: TGTGCCAGCAGTGAGCAGGGGGCAGGCACTGAAGCTTTCTTT.

V gene TRBV13 combines with J gene TRBJ2-5; TRBD2 matches at 12 bases. The CDR3 consists of 17 residues. The germline CDR1 and CDR2 sequences are PRHDT and FYEKMQ (reference sequence). Unmatched junction bases numbered 8, after V lost 1 base and J lost 5 bases. CDR3: CASSLELAGGRVETQYF. The CDR3 nucleotides are TGTGCCAGCAGCTTAGAACTAGCGGGGGGTCGGGTGGAGACCCAGTACTTC.

This clone was picked up one time. The chain uses TRBV11-2 and TRBJ1-3, with D tentatively TRBD1 (5 bases). Trimming stripped 2 bases from V and 0 bases from J, with 8 bases between. This CDR3 region has 15 residues. CDR1 and CDR2 from the germline V gene are SGHAT and FQNNGV. CDR3 in DNA: TGTGCCAGCAGCTTACAGGGATACTCTGGAAACACCATATATTTT. Its translation is CASSLQGYSGNTIYF.

The chain employs TRBV11-2 and TRBJ1-2; TRBD1 might be the D (5 bases). This CDR3 contains 18 residues. Trimming removed 4 bases at V and 4 bases at J, with 25 bases between. Germline-derived CDR1 and CDR2 are SGHAT and FQNNGV. CDR3 in amino acids: CASSYGRGGIRTIYGYTF. The CDR3 DNA follows: TGTGCCAGCAGCTACGGGCGGGGGGGGATTCGAACTATCTATGGCTACACCTTC.

The chain employs TRBV5-1 and TRBJ1-1, with 8 bases lining up with TRBD1. V was pared by 3 bases and J by 8 bases, with 3 bases of the junction left unmatched. The CDR3 consists of 12 residues. Germline CDR1 SGHRS, CDR2 YFSETQ. The CDR3 DNA sequence: TGCGCCAGCAGCTGGCGGACAGGGGAAGCTTTCTTT. Translation: CASSWRTGEAFF.

The chain carries TRBV2 and TRBJ1-2; D not resolved. Trimming cost V 11 bases and J 4 bases, with 17 bases left between them. This CDR3 contains 13 residues. The germline V gene encodes CDR1 SNHLY and CDR2 FYNNEI. This chain's CDR3 is CAAGRGQAYGYTF. For the CDR3, the DNA is TGTGCCGCTGGTCGTGGGCAGGCCTATGGCTACACCTTC.

The V gene is TRBV28, the J gene TRBJ2-3; D may be TRBD2 (5 bases). Germline V lookup: CDR1 MDHEN, CDR2 SYDVKM. The CDR3 runs to 15 residues. Trimming cost V 7 bases and J 9 bases, with 23 bases left between them. For the CDR3, the DNA is TGTGCCAGCACTCGGGCCGGGCTAGCCACCCGGACGCAGTATTTT. This codes for CASTRAGLATRTQYF.

The chain links TRBV5-4 to TRBJ2-3, with 9 nucleotides matching TRBD2. The germline CDR1 and CDR2 sequences are SGHNT and YYREEE (reference sequence). The CDR3 has 17 residues. V gave up 0 bases and J gave up 5 bases; unmatched junction bases: 10. The DNA for the CDR3 is TGTGCCAGCAGCTTGGGTGGCGGGGGGGCCGGTGTAGATACGCAGTATTTT. Its protein product is CASSLGGGGAGVDTQYF.

The rearrangement uses TRBV19 and TRBJ2-5; the D is unclear. Germline lookup yields CDR1 LNHDA and CDR2 SQIVND (reference sequence). The CDR3 is 14 residues long. Trimming pared 2 bases from V and 2 bases from J, leaving 9 bases between. The DNA for the CDR3 is TGTGCCAGTAGTATAAGACGAGGTCAAGAGACCCAGTACTTC. It specifies CASSIRRGQETQYF. Together with reference TRBV19 and TRBJ2-5, the CDR3 gives the full variable domain: DGGITQSPKYLFRKEGQNVTLSCEQNLNHDAMYWYRQDPGQGLRLIYYSQIVNDFQKGDIAEGYSVSREKKESFPLTVTSAQKNPTAFYLCASSIRRGQETQYFGPGTRLLVL.

The chain has TRBV18 and TRBJ1-2; D gene unclear. V was trimmed by 2 bases and J by 6 bases, leaving 10 bases between them. This CDR3 is 13 amino acids long. Per the germline V gene, CDR1 is KGHSH and CDR2 is LQKENI. The CDR3 nucleotides are TGTGCCAGCTCACCAGGGCAGAACCATGGCTACACCTTC. Translated: CASSPGQNHGYTF.

A word on this clone: The sample carries other DNA sequences with the same CDR3. The CDR3 is CASSRGNTEAFF. The CDR3 DNA sequence: TGTGCCAGCAGCAGGGGTAACACTGAAGCTTTCTTT. J is TRBJ1-1 and V is TRBV27; D is perhaps TRBD1 (6 bases). This CDR3 contains 12 residues. Germline V CDR1 and CDR2: MNHEY, SMNVEV (reference sequence). V was clipped by 6 bases and J by 2 bases, with 7 bases between them.

The chain joins TRBV13 to TRBJ2-1; D unresolved. The CDR3 extends over 12 amino acids. CDR1 and CDR2 (germline): PRHDT, FYEKMQ (reference sequence). The ends were cut back, 3 bases at V and 13 bases at J, with 13 bases in the middle. CDR3 residues: CASSLPPNRQFF. Here the CDR3 DNA reads TGTGCCAGCAGCTTGCCCCCGAACAGACAGTTCTTC.